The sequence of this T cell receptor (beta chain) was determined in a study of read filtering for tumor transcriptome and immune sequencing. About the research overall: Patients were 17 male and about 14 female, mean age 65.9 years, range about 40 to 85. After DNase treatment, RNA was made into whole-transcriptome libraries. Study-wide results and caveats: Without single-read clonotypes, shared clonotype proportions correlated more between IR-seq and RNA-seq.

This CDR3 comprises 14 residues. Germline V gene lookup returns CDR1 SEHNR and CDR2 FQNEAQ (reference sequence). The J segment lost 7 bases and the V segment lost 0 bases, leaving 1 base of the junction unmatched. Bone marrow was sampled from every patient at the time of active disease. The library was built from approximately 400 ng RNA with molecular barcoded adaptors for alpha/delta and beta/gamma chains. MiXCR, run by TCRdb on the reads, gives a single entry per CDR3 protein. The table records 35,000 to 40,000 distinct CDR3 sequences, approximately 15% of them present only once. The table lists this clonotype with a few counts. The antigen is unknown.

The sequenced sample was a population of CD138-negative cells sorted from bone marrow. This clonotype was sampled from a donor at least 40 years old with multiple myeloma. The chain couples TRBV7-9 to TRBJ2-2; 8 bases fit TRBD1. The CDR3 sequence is CASSLATGVGELFF. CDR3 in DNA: TGTGCCAGCAGCTTAGCGACAGGGGTCGGGGAGCTGTTTTTT.